The 5 T cell receptor beta chains below were found in one sample sequenced in a study of shared clonotypes between healthy human individuals. Terminally differentiated effector memory CD45RA+ cells were left out of the naive CD8 fraction, which was CD45RO-negative and positively selected for CCR7. TCRdb's copy holds only in-frame clones and misses some; the assay was immunoSEQ multiplex PCR. This table holds around 640,000 clones, 90% to 97% found once. What was sequenced was naive CD8+ T cells sorted from blood. The receptor source for this set is a woman aged 25-40 years in good health.

J is TRBJ2-7 and V is TRBV2, with D perhaps being TRBD1 or TRBD2 (6 bases each). The ends were cut back, 7 bases at V and 4 bases at J, with 14 bases in the middle. Germline-derived CDR1 and CDR2 are SNHLY and FYNNEI. There are 13 residues in the CDR3. The CDR3 coding sequence is TGTGCCAGCAAGGAGGGGGGCGAGTACGAGCAGTACTTC. Protein product: CASKEGGEYEQYF.

The chain has TRBV7-9 and TRBJ2-7; D possibly corresponds to TRBD1 (5 bases). The length of the CDR3 is 13 residues. CDR1 SEHNR and CDR2 FQNEAQ come from the germline V gene (reference sequence). Trimming took off 3 bases at V and 3 bases at J, with 9 bases between the two ends. CDR3 region: CASSFEGVYEQYF. The DNA for the CDR3 is TGTGCCAGCAGCTTTGAAGGGGTCTACGAGCAGTACTTC.

The chain uses TRBV29-1 and TRBJ1-1; TRBD1 is a possible D gene (5 bases). Trimming cost V 4 bases and J 0 bases, with 9 bases left between them. Looked up from germline, CDR1 is SQVTM and CDR2 is ANQGSEA. This CDR3 has 13 residues. The CDR3 coding sequence is TGCAGCGTTGCCCCAGGGATGAACACTGAAGCTTTCTTT. This encodes CSVAPGMNTEAFF.

This chain links TRBV5-4 with TRBJ2-5; D ambiguous. Trimming shortened V by 6 bases and J by 2 bases, and 14 bases separated the two germline ends. The CDR3 extends over 14 amino acids. Per germline, CDR1 SGHNT and CDR2 YYREEE (reference sequence). In DNA form, the CDR3 reads TGTGCCAGCAACTTCCTTGACGGGCAAGAGACCCAGTACTTC. The encoded protein is CASNFLDGQETQYF.

The chain joins TRBV28 to TRBJ2-7; D remains ambiguous. Per the germline V gene, CDR1 is MDHEN and CDR2 is SYDVKM. Trimming pared 4 bases from V and 2 bases from J, leaving 18 bases between. The CDR3 totals 16 residues. The CDR3 reads CASSSHLHWRPYEQYF. The CDR3 DNA follows: TGTGCCAGCAGTTCTCACCTTCACTGGCGGCCCTACGAGCAGTACTTC.